Below, one T cell receptor beta chain is given with its context. How the authors handled the data: Cell counts per sample came from amplifying reference gene primers. Generated by immunoSEQ multiplex PCR, the TCRdb table keeps only in-frame clones and is missing some. That table is the source of V, J and clone size, and D and trimming were worked out from the DNA. This sample carries about 70,000 clones, approximately 86% of them seen once, and the ten largest clones take 12%. Germline CDR1 reads SNHLY; CDR2 reads FYNNEI. This CDR3 spans 14 amino acids. Trimming removed 7 bases from V and 3 bases from J, with 16 bases in between. These data are taken from a study of blood T cell repertoires in COVID-19. Looking at the study overall: The United States, Italy and Spain provided the acute and convalescent COVID-19 samples. From T cells, B-cell-depleted T cells, or PBMCs came the material, which was cDNA or gDNA.

The receptor was isolated from a human donor in a cohort sampled during active COVID-19. Sequencing was performed on peripheral blood. This rearrangement joins TRBV2 to TRBJ2-7; TRBD2 is a possible D gene (6 bases). This chain's CDR3 is CASTRMGLNYEQYF. For the CDR3, the DNA is TGTGCCAGCACCAGAATGGGACTCAACTACGAGCAGTACTTC.